The 14 T cell receptor beta chains listed next were all sequenced from one sample in a study of blood T cell repertoires in COVID-19. The method was immunoSEQ multiplex PCR; TCRdb's version includes in-frame clones alone and lacks a portion of them. The data contain some 100,000 clones, 88% of them singletons. The sequenced sample consisted of peripheral blood. These receptors originate from a woman aged 55-69 years with acute or convalescent COVID-19.

V gene TRBV6-5 combines with J gene TRBJ2-7; a weak D match, TRBD1 (5 bases). This CDR3 is 11 amino acids long. Trimming removed 10 bases from V and 4 bases from J, with 11 bases in between. Germline V gene sequence: CDR1 MNHEY, CDR2 SVGAGI. The CDR3 is CATSDNYEQYF. In DNA, the CDR3 is TGTGCCACCTCGGACAATTACGAGCAGTACTTC.

This chain connects TRBV12-3 or TRBV12-4 to TRBJ1-2, with D perhaps TRBD1 (5 bases). V gave up 6 bases and J gave up 8 bases, with 10 bases separating them. This CDR3 has 11 residues. The CDR3 loop is CASRGDGGYTF. The CDR3, as DNA: TGTGCCAGCAGAGGGGATGGGGGCTACACCTTC.

V gene TRBV2 combines with J gene TRBJ1-1; tentative D call: TRBD1 (5 bases). Trimming removed 3 bases from V and 10 bases from J, with 9 bases in between. This CDR3 is built from 11 residues. Germline CDR1 reads SNHLY; CDR2 reads FYNNEI. As DNA, the CDR3 is TGTGCCAGCAGTGAGACAGTAGGAGCTTTCTTT. Amino acid sequence: CASSETVGAFF.

The V gene is TRBV3-1 (or the pseudogene TRBV3-2), the J gene TRBJ1-2, with 8 bases matching TRBD1. This CDR3 comprises 12 residues. V trimming: 0 bases; J trimming: 14 bases; junction bases outside the gene matches: 5. Germline lookup yields CDR1 LGHDT and CDR2 YNNKEL (reference sequence). The CDR3 coding sequence is TGTGCCAGCAGCCAAGACAGGGGGCGTCGTACCTTC. Translation gives CASSQDRGRRTF.

V and J are TRBV28 and TRBJ1-5, with D tentatively TRBD1 (5 bases). V lost 0 bases to trimming and J lost 0 bases, with 9 bases between them. The CDR3 extends over 16 amino acids. CDR1 MDHEN and CDR2 SYDVKM come from the germline V gene. This chain's CDR3 is CASSLWGRGSNQPQHF. CDR3 sequence (DNA): TGTGCCAGCAGTTTATGGGGGAGGGGTAGCAATCAGCCCCAGCATTTT. The complete variable domain, with remaining parts taken from reference TRBV28 and TRBJ1-5, reads DVKVTQSSRYLVKRTGEKVFLECVQDMDHENMFWYRQDPGLGLRLIYFSYDVKMKEKGDIPEGYSVSREKKERFSLILESASTNQTSMYLCASSLWGRGSNQPQHFGDGTRLSIL.

The J gene is TRBJ1-3, the V gene TRBV28; D may be TRBD1 (5 bases). The CDR3 is 15 residues long. Germline V gives CDR1 MDHEN, CDR2 SYDVKM. V was pared by 3 bases and J by 3 bases, with 12 bases between. The CDR3 DNA reads TGTGCCAGCAGTTTGTCAGGGTGGGTTGGAAACACCATATATTTT. Translating gives CASSLSGWVGNTIYF. The full variable domain, with the rest looked up from reference TRBV28 and TRBJ1-3, is DVKVTQSSRYLVKRTGEKVFLECVQDMDHENMFWYRQDPGLGLRLIYFSYDVKMKEKGDIPEGYSVSREKKERFSLILESASTNQTSMYLCASSLSGWVGNTIYFGEGSWLTVV.

The rearrangement joins TRBV7-8 to TRBJ1-5; 7 positions agree with TRBD1. Germline loops: CDR1 SGHVS, CDR2 FQNEAQ. CDR3 length: 15 residues. V shed 0 bases, J shed 2 bases, and the junction held 1 base outside the gene matches. Written as DNA, the CDR3 is TGTGCCAGCAGCTTAGCCGACAGGGGCAATCAGCCCCAGCATTTT. Amino acid sequence: CASSLADRGNQPQHF.

The chain uses TRBV2 and TRBJ1-4; the match to TRBD1 covers 7 bases. With 6 bases clipped from V and 4 bases from J, the junction kept 11 bases outside the gene matches. The germline V gene has CDR1 SNHLY and CDR2 FYNNEI. CDR3 length: 16 residues. The chain's CDR3 is CASSLFGQAGNEKLFF. CDR3 coding DNA: TGTGCCAGCAGCCTCTTCGGACAGGCGGGTAATGAAAAACTGTTTTTT.

This clone was counted only a few times. The V and J genes are TRBV15 and TRBJ1-2; D uncertain. The germline CDR1 and CDR2 sequences are LNHNV and YYDKDF (reference sequence). The CDR3 consists of 12 residues. Trimming removed 0 bases at V and 5 bases at J, with 4 bases between. CDR3: CATSRDGYGYTF. CDR3 nucleotide sequence: TGTGCCACCAGCAGAGACGGGTATGGCTACACCTTC.

The V call is TRBV5-1, the J call TRBJ1-1; TRBD1 aligns across 8 bases. CDR1 is SGHRS and CDR2 is YFSETQ in the germline V gene. With 4 bases clipped from V and 5 bases from J, the junction kept 7 bases outside the gene matches. This CDR3 has 14 residues. The CDR3 DNA is TGCGCCAGCAGCCCAACTACAGGGGGGACTGAAGCTTTCTTT. It codes for CASSPTTGGTEAFF.

Regarding this clone: Other DNA sequences from this sample encode an identical CDR3 as well. The rearrangement links TRBV5-1 to TRBJ2-2; the D is unclear. In germline, CDR1 is SGHRS, CDR2 YFSETQ. CDR3 length equals 14 residues. V gave up 4 bases and J gave up 2 bases, with 9 bases separating them. This CDR3 is CASSENTNTGELFF. CDR3 sequence (DNA): TGCGCCAGCAGCGAGAATACCAACACCGGGGAGCTGTTTTTT.

This clone was seen a handful of times. This chain connects TRBV28 to TRBJ2-7; D perhaps matches TRBD1 (7 bases). CDR3 length: 17 amino acids. The V end lost 6 bases, the J end lost 3 bases, and 24 bases lay between the germline ends. Germline V gene data show CDR1 as MDHEN and CDR2 as SYDVKM. The CDR3 spells CASRGFSRGRLDYEQYF. DNA for the CDR3: TGTGCCAGCAGAGGCTTCTCCAGGGGGAGGTTAGACTACGAGCAGTACTTC.

The chain joins TRBV6-5 to TRBJ1-2; D remains ambiguous. Germline lookup yields CDR1 MNHEY and CDR2 SVGAGI. V was clipped by 2 bases and J by 4 bases, with 11 bases between them. This CDR3 is 14 amino acids long. The CDR3 protein is CASSYDEGRYGYTF. In nucleotides, the CDR3 is TGTGCCAGCAGTTACGATGAGGGCCGCTATGGCTACACCTTC.

V is TRBV18 and J is TRBJ2-1, with TRBD2 matching 9 bases. This CDR3 has 13 residues. J lost 9 bases, V lost 1 base, and 1 base had no gene match. CDR1 is KGHSH, CDR2 LQKENI, per germline. CDR3 loop: CASSPLAGAEQFF. The CDR3 nucleotides are TGTGCCAGCTCACCACTAGCGGGAGCTGAGCAGTTCTTC.